The 20 T cell receptor beta chains listed next were all sequenced from one sample in a study of blood T cell repertoires in COVID-19. Assay used: immunoSEQ multiplex PCR; TCRdb lists only in-frame clones, some missing. The table has under 450,000 clones, around 89% seen once. The sequencing sample was made of peripheral blood. These receptors were taken from a woman aged 45-65 years with COVID-19, enrolled during active disease.

This clone was seen a few times. V gene TRBV30 combines with J gene TRBJ2-7; D call uncertain. There are 12 residues in the CDR3. Trimming left V 1 base short and J 3 bases short, with 7 bases between. Germline V CDR1 and CDR2: GTSNPN, SVGIG (reference sequence). CDR3 in DNA: TGTGCCTGGAGTGGACTGGGCTACGAGCAGTACTTC. It translates to CAWSGLGYEQYF.

The chain is built from TRBV6-5 and TRBJ1-2; 9 positions match TRBD1. The CDR3 spans 14 residues. Germline lookup yields CDR1 MNHEY and CDR2 SVGAGI. Germline trimming cut 5 bases from V and 4 bases from J; bases unmatched to any gene: 5. CDR3 loop: CASSPGQGIYGYTF. The DNA of the CDR3 is TGTGCCAGCAGTCCAGGACAGGGGATCTATGGCTACACCTTC.

The chain's CDR3 is CASRLQGPSHGQYF. In DNA, the CDR3 is TGTGCCAGCAGATTACAGGGGCCCTCTCACGGGCAGTACTTC. The gene calls are TRBV28 and TRBJ2-7; 7 bases are a match to TRBD1. V dropped 6 bases and J dropped 9; count of bases not matched to a gene: 14. Germline CDR1 is MDHEN and CDR2 is SYDVKM. The length of the CDR3 is 14 residues.

This chain joins TRBV4-1 and TRBJ1-6, with 7 nucleotides matching TRBD1. V was clipped by 1 base and J by 2 bases; unmatched bases: 5. This CDR3 comprises 17 residues. From germline, CDR1 is MGHRA and CDR2 YSYEKL. CDR3 nucleotides: TGCGCCAGCAGCCAAGGACAGGGTAGGGCCTATAATTCACCCCTCCACTTT. Protein sequence: CASSQGQGRAYNSPLHF.

This clone occurred once. This chain joins TRBV7-2 and TRBJ2-1, with TRBD2 matching 12 bases. This CDR3 is 14 amino acids long. J lost 9 bases, V lost 3 bases, and 3 bases had no gene match. CDR1 is SGHTA and CDR2 is FQGNSA in the germline V gene. DNA of the CDR3: TGTGCCAGCAGCTTGACTAGCGGGGGCGCTGAGCAGTTCTTC. It translates to CASSLTSGGAEQFF. Combining the CDR3 with reference TRBV7-2 and TRBJ2-1 gives the whole variable domain GAGVSQSPSNKVTEKGKDVELRCDPISGHTALYWYRQSLGQGLEFLIYFQGNSAPDKSGLPSDRFSAERTGGSVSTLTIQRTQQEDSAVYLCASSLTSGGAEQFFGPGTRLTVL.

The chain links TRBV9 to TRBJ2-3, with 11 bases lining up with TRBD2. The ends lost 4 bases at V and 5 bases at J; junction bases unmatched: 3. Germline assignment: CDR1 SGDLS and CDR2 YYNGEE. CDR3 size: 14 residues. CDR3: CASSNGLAGDTQYF. Written as DNA, the CDR3 is TGTGCCAGCAGCAACGGACTAGCGGGAGATACGCAGTATTTT.

The rearrangement uses TRBV12-3 or TRBV12-4 and TRBJ2-7; 10 bases align to TRBD1. The CDR3 has 12 amino acids. Trimming at V came to 10 bases and at J to 3 bases, leaving 3 bases not matched to a gene. The CDR3 coding sequence is TGTGCCACAGGACAGGGGGGCTACGAGCAGTACTTC. This translates into CATGQGGYEQYF.

The V gene is TRBV6-6, the J gene TRBJ1-5, with D unresolved. V gave up 6 bases and J gave up 11 bases, with 20 bases separating them. Per germline, CDR1 MNHNY and CDR2 SVGAGI (reference sequence). The length of the CDR3 is 14 residues. CDR3 protein: CASSYSSGSGTQHF. The CDR3 nucleotides are TGTGCCAGCAGCTATTCATCGGGCTCGGGGACCCAGCATTTT.

The chain links TRBV4-2 to TRBJ1-2; possible D gene TRBD1, 5 bases. The germline V gene has CDR1 LGHNA and CDR2 YNFKEQ. Trimming removed 0 bases from V and 0 bases from J, with 14 bases in between. The CDR3 has 17 residues. Here the CDR3 reads CASSQDPRQTANYGYTF. The CDR3 DNA is TGTGCCAGCAGCCAAGACCCCCGACAGACAGCTAACTATGGCTACACCTTC.

The chain links TRBV1 to TRBJ2-1; the table's D call TRBD1 went unverified against the DNA. TRBV1 is a listed pseudogene. The CDR3 is 20 residues long. CDR3 in DNA: TGCACCAGCAGCCACTCAGAGACAGGGTGGGAATTGGTAGGGTACAATGAGCAGTTCTTC. The encoded protein is CTSSHSETGWELVGYNEQFF.

The rearrangement uses TRBV7-9 and TRBJ1-4; D possibly corresponds to TRBD1 (6 bases). Trimming stripped 2 bases from V and 3 bases from J, with 10 bases between. The CDR3 is made up of 15 amino acids. Germline CDR1 and CDR2: SEHNR and FQNEAQ (reference sequence). The CDR3 here is CASSLTTGPNEKLFF. CDR3 bases: TGTGCCAGCAGCTTAACGACAGGACCTAATGAAAAACTGTTTTTT.

The chain's CDR3 is CASSPGAGDGYTF. CDR3 sequence (DNA): TGCGCCAGCAGCCCTGGCGCCGGGGATGGCTACACCTTC. The chain combines TRBV5-1 with TRBJ1-2; D is uncertain. CDR3 size: 13 residues. V gave up 4 bases and J gave up 6 bases, with 13 bases separating them. Germline V CDR1 and CDR2: SGHRS, YFSETQ.

The chain links TRBV30 to TRBJ1-2; D gene ambiguous. There are 13 residues in the CDR3. Per germline, CDR1 GTSNPN and CDR2 SVGIG (reference sequence). Trimming removed 4 bases at V and 3 bases at J, with 12 bases between. CDR3 sequence (DNA): TGTGCCTGGACGTCCAGTGCCTACTATGGCTACACCTTC. Its translation: CAWTSSAYYGYTF.

This chain joins TRBV6-5 and TRBJ1-3; 10 bases agree with TRBD1. Germline V gene data show CDR1 as MNHEY and CDR2 as SVGAGI. V trimming: 8 bases; J trimming: 15 bases; junction bases outside the gene matches: 4. The CDR3 is made up of 10 amino acids. Written as DNA, the CDR3 is TGTGCCAGCGGGGGGGACAGGGGATATTTT. Translation: CASGGDRGYF.

This sequence joins TRBV24-1 and TRBJ2-7; 9 bases agree with TRBD2. Germline V gene sequence: CDR1 KGHDR, CDR2 SFDVKD. The CDR3 length is 16 residues. J gave up 4 bases and V 0 bases, and 6 bases lay outside the gene matches. The CDR3 loop is CATSDLRSLAGYEQYF. The CDR3 DNA reads as TGTGCCACCAGTGATTTGCGGTCCCTAGCGGGGTACGAGCAGTACTTC.

The CDR3 DNA sequence: TGTGCCAGCAGACCAACAGGGGCGGCCTACGAGCAGTACTTC. This sequence encodes CASRPTGAAYEQYF. V gene TRBV6-5 combines with J gene TRBJ2-7; 7 positions match TRBD1. CDR1 is MNHEY, CDR2 SVGAGI, per germline. V was pared by 6 bases and J by 2 bases, with 7 bases of the junction left unmatched. The CDR3 consists of 14 residues.

This clone has only one observation. The rearrangement joins TRBV5-4 to TRBJ2-3, with no clear D. Trimming took 0 bases from V and 6 from J, leaving 5 bases between them. The CDR3 consists of 12 residues. Germline V CDR1 and CDR2: SGHNT, YYREEE (reference sequence). CDR3 sequence: CASSLGSDTQYF. CDR3 DNA sequence: TGTGCCAGCAGCTTGGGTAGCGATACGCAGTATTTT.

The chain has TRBV5-6 and TRBJ1-1; D is undetermined. Trimming pared 1 base from V and 3 bases from J, leaving 4 bases between. Germline V gene lookup returns CDR1 SGHDT and CDR2 YYEEEE. The CDR3 totals 12 residues. CDR3 bases: TGTGCCAGCAGCTTGCAGGACACTGAAGCTTTCTTT. Protein sequence: CASSLQDTEAFF.

CDR3 DNA sequence: TGTGCCAGTAGTATCCCCGGGACATTAAACTACACCTTC. This translates into CASSIPGTLNYTF. This chain joins TRBV19 and TRBJ1-2; possibly TRBD1 for D (6 bases). V was trimmed by 3 bases and J by 10 bases, leaving 15 bases between them. Germline assignment: CDR1 LNHDA and CDR2 SQIVND (reference sequence). This CDR3 has 13 residues.

The CDR3 nucleotides read TGTGCCAGCAGACTCCCCCCGGGGGGCAGCGATACGCAGTATTTT. Translated: CASRLPPGGSDTQYF. The V gene is TRBV6-6, the J gene TRBJ2-3, with a possible D match to TRBD2 (7 bases). Deletions cut 6 bases from V and 6 bases from J, with 19 bases between. Per germline, CDR1 MNHNY and CDR2 SVGAGI (reference sequence). The CDR3 is 15 amino acids.